This T cell receptor (beta chain) came from a study of blood T cell repertoires in COVID-19. Study background: The United States, Italy and Spain were the sources of the acute and convalescent COVID-19 samples. From T cells, B-cell-depleted T cells, or PBMCs came the material, which was cDNA or gDNA.

The CDR3 extends over 14 amino acids. V was shortened by 5 bases and J by 2 bases, with 10 bases between the two germline ends. Germline assignment: CDR1 SGHNT and CDR2 YENEEA. As processed by the authors: Estimation of nucleated cell counts relied on the amplification of reference gene primers. Produced via immunoSEQ multiplex PCR; TCRdb's table is partial and in-frame only. V and J calls and clone size come straight from that table; D and trimming were deduced from the DNA. The repertoire holds about 190,000 clones, with 70% to 80% as singletons. The sequenced sample was peripheral blood. The sequence was collected from a man between 45 and 60 years old who had recovered from COVID-19. This chain joins TRBV11-3 and TRBJ1-3; tentatively, D is TRBD1 (6 bases). Written as DNA, the CDR3 is TGTGCCAGCAGCCCTACAGGGACTGGAAACACCATATATTTT. Protein product: CASSPTGTGNTIYF. Full variable domain (outside the CDR3, taken from reference TRBV11-3 and TRBJ1-3): EAGVVQSPRYKIIEKKQPVAFWCNPISGHNTLYWYLQNLGQGPELLIRYENEEAVDDSQLPKDRFSAERLKGVDSTLKIQPAELGDSAVYLCASSPTGTGNTIYFGEGSWLTVV.